Listed here are 5 T cell receptor beta chains from one sample, sequenced in a study of identical twins. One entry per CDR3 protein, called by TCRdb with MiXCR from the 5' RACE reads. The sample records 1.5 million to 2 million distinct CDR3 sequences, around 29% being singletons. Material: cord blood. The receptors shown here come from a newborn girl in good health.

This chain connects TRBV28 to TRBJ2-7, with unresolved D. The length of the CDR3 is 15 residues. Germline V gives CDR1 MDHEN, CDR2 SYDVKM. Trimming removed 3 bases at V and 2 bases at J, with 14 bases between. The CDR3 region has the DNA TGTGCCAGCAGTTTGTCATGGCGTCCACCCTACGAGCAGTACTTC. Protein: CASSLSWRPPYEQYF.

The chain has TRBV20-1 and TRBJ2-3, with 9 nucleotides matching TRBD2. V gave up 1 base and J gave up 2 bases; unmatched junction bases: 4. Germline V CDR1 and CDR2: DFQATT, SNEGSKA (reference sequence). The CDR3 has 15 residues. The CDR3 DNA follows: TGCAGTGCTAGAGCTACTAGCGGGCCCACAGATACGCAGTATTTT. Its translation is CSARATSGPTDTQYF.

As regards this clonotype: Germline is not matched at one junction end, which may reflect a read error. The rearrangement uses TRBV28 and TRBJ1-5, with unresolved D. Germline CDR1 reads MDHEN; CDR2 reads SYDVKM. The CDR3 runs 17 residues. CDR3 DNA: TGTGCCAGCAGTGCCACAGAACTACCCCCTAGCAATCGGCCCCAGCATTTT. Translating gives CASSATELPPSNRPQHF.

The chain employs TRBV4-1 and TRBJ2-5; D perhaps matches TRBD1 (6 bases). The V gene's germline CDR1 is MGHRA and CDR2 YSYEKL. The CDR3 contains 14 residues. V lost 3 bases to trimming and J lost 13 bases, with 21 bases between them. The CDR3 region is CASSQLTRDNERYF. The DNA for the CDR3 is TGCGCCAGCAGCCAGCTTACTAGGGACAATGAGCGGTACTTC.

This chain joins TRBV10-3 and TRBJ1-5; a possible D gene is TRBD1 (5 bases). V was cut by 8 bases and J by 5 bases, with 13 bases left in between. The CDR3 totals 13 residues. The germline V gene encodes CDR1 ENHRY and CDR2 SYGVKD. This chain's CDR3 is CAICPTVDQPQHF. As DNA, the CDR3 is TGTGCCATCTGTCCGACAGTAGATCAGCCCCAGCATTTT.